The sequence of this T cell receptor (beta chain) was determined in a study of blood T cell repertoires in COVID-19. Study summary: COVID-19 samples from acute and convalescent phases originated in the United States, Italy and Spain. PBMCs, B-cell-depleted T cells, or T cells were the source of the cDNA or gDNA that made up the material.

Original handling: Amplification of reference gene primers provided the estimated nucleated cell counts. Generated by immunoSEQ multiplex PCR, the TCRdb table keeps only in-frame clones and is missing some. The V and J calls and clone size are taken from that table; D and trimming were inferred from the DNA. The sample holds about 200,000 clones, approximately 86% seen once. In this sample, this clone turned up once. V lost 0 bases, J lost 4 bases, and 7 bases stayed unmatched. From germline, CDR1 is LNHNV and CDR2 YYDKDF (reference sequence). The CDR3 loop spans 16 amino acids. V is TRBV15 and J is TRBJ2-7, with 9 bases lining up with TRBD2. This TCR came from a man between 60 and 75 years old with acute or convalescent COVID-19. Sequenced: peripheral blood. CDR3 in amino acids: CATSRDRLTSGYEQYF. DNA of the CDR3: TGTGCCACCAGCAGAGATAGGTTGACTAGCGGTTACGAGCAGTACTTC.